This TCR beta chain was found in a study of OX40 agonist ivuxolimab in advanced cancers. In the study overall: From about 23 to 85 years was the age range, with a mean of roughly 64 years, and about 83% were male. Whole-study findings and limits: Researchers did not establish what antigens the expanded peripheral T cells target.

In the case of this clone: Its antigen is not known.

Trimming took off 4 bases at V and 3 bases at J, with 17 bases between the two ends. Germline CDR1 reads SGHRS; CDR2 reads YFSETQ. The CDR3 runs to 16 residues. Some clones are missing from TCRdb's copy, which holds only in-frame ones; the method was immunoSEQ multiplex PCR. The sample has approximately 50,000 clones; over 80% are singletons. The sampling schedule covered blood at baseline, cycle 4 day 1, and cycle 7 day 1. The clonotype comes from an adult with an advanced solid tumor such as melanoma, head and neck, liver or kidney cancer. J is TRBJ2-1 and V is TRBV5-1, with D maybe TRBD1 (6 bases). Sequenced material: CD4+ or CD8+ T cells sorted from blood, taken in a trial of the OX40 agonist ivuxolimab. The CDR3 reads CASSRGQLDGYNEQFF. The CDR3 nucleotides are TGCGCCAGCAGCCGAGGACAGTTAGACGGCTACAATGAGCAGTTCTTC.